Given below is one TCR beta chain in context. The antigen is unknown. The data stem from a study of cytomegalovirus exposure and HLA in healthy donors. Study as a whole: Of the donors genotyped, about 410 in all, around 77% fell in the Caucasian-associated ancestry cluster. Whole-study results and caveats: Owing to their indistinguishability, certain V segments, notably TRBV6-2 and TRBV6-3, were excluded. Later work associated roughly 15,000 TCR beta sequences with HLA alleles at 0.05 false discovery rate.

Amplification used 60 Vbeta primers and 13 Jbeta primers. Method: immunoSEQ multiplex PCR; TCRdb's copy keeps in-frame clones and lacks some. This sample has around 120,000 clones, with over 75% found just once. The junction had 4 bases not matched to a gene; V was cut back by 5 bases and J by 4 bases. Germline lookup yields CDR1 GTSNPN and CDR2 SVGIG (reference sequence). This CDR3 is 13 amino acids long. The sample was PBMCs. The chain uses TRBV30 and TRBJ2-2, with 7 bases fitting TRBD2. The clonotype originates from a boy between 5 and 17 years old in good health and CMV-seronegative. The CDR3 DNA reads as TGTGCCTGGTCGGGGGGATCCACCGGGGAGCTGTTTTTT. It yields the protein CAWSGGSTGELFF.